What follows is one T cell receptor (beta chain) and its context. Trimming cost V 4 bases and J 0 bases, with 9 bases left between them. There are 16 residues in the CDR3. The germline CDR1 and CDR2 sequences are KGHDR and SFDVKD. The data were taken from a study of blood T cell repertoires in COVID-19. About the research overall: COVID-19 samples collected from the United States, Italy and Spain covered acute and convalescent phases. PBMCs, B-cell-depleted T cells, or T cells were the source of the cDNA or gDNA that made up the material.

Source study methods: By means of reference gene primer amplification, nucleated cell counts were estimated. TCRdb's table, derived via immunoSEQ multiplex PCR, lists solely in-frame clones and lacks some. Clonal size and the V and J genes are those of that table, whereas D and trimming came from the DNA. The data contain over 75,000 clones, approximately 80% of them singletons. Sequencing was carried out using peripheral blood. The TCR was taken from a human donor in a cohort sampled during active COVID-19. The chain carries TRBV24-1 and TRBJ2-6; D gene ambiguous. The chain's CDR3 is CATSDYGVSGANVLTF. In DNA form, the CDR3 reads TGTGCCACCAGTGACTATGGTGTCTCTGGGGCCAACGTCCTGACTTTC.